Below, 20 T cell receptor beta chains from the same sample are listed, as sequenced in a study of cytotoxic CD8 clonotypes in ibrutinib-treated CLL. Profiling relied on immunoSEQ multiplex PCR, and the TCRdb table lists in-frame clones only, not all of them. The data show about 140,000 clones, roughly 80% seen once. Sequencing was performed on PBMCs, taken after 12 months of ibrutinib treatment. These receptor sequences come from a human donor with chronic lymphocytic leukemia.

The chain joins TRBV4-2 to TRBJ2-7; TRBD2 matches at 11 bases. Germline assignment: CDR1 LGHNA and CDR2 YNFKEQ. This CDR3 is built from 16 residues. After removal of 1 base from V and 4 bases from J, the junction contained 6 bases not matched to a gene. In DNA form, the CDR3 reads TGTGCCAGCAGCCAAGGCGACGCTAGCGGGAGGTACGAGCAGTACTTC. It encodes CASSQGDASGRYEQYF.

The rearrangement uses TRBV6-1 and TRBJ1-3; D not resolved. Trimming cost V 6 bases and J 3 bases, with 6 bases left between them. Per the germline V gene, CDR1 is MNHNS and CDR2 is SASEGT. The CDR3 extends over 12 amino acids. Here the CDR3 DNA reads TGTGCCAGCAGGGACGTTGGAAACACCATATATTTT. Translated: CASRDVGNTIYF.

This clone was observed once. One end of the junction does not line up with germline, which may come from a read error. The J gene is TRBJ1-5, the V gene TRBV6-5; the D is unclear. Germline assignment: CDR1 MNHEY and CDR2 SVGAGI. This CDR3 has 8 residues. In DNA, the CDR3 is TGTGCCAGCAGCGCTCTGAAATTT. It is translated as CASSALKF.

The chain joins TRBV9 to TRBJ1-1; TRBD1 matches at 8 bases. With 5 bases clipped from V and 3 bases from J, the junction kept 6 bases outside the gene matches. CDR1 and CDR2 (germline): SGDLS, YYNGEE. The CDR3 sequence is 14 residues long. The CDR3 nucleotides read TGTGCCAGCAGTACGACAGGGGTGGACACTGAAGCTTTCTTT. Translation gives CASSTTGVDTEAFF.

This sequence joins TRBV11-2 and TRBJ2-1; TRBD2 aligns across 10 bases. This CDR3 is built from 16 residues. V lost 5 bases, J lost 7 bases, and 11 bases stayed unmatched. The germline V gene encodes CDR1 SGHAT and CDR2 FQNNGV. CDR3 region: CASSLSFSGGTNEQFF. In nucleotides, the CDR3 is TGTGCCAGCAGCCTTAGCTTTAGCGGGGGGACAAATGAGCAGTTCTTC.

This chain uses TRBV7-2 with TRBJ2-1; 7 nucleotides line up with TRBD1. V gave up 3 bases and J gave up 5 bases; unmatched junction bases: 4. The V gene's germline CDR1 is SGHTA and CDR2 FQGNSA. This CDR3 is 14 amino acids long. CDR3 loop: CASSLGQINNEQFF. CDR3 coding DNA: TGTGCCAGCAGCTTGGGACAGATAAACAATGAGCAGTTCTTC.

CDR3 in amino acids: CASMRTASNTGELFF. The CDR3 DNA sequence: TGTGCCAGTATGAGGACAGCCTCGAACACCGGGGAGCTGTTTTTT. V gene TRBV28 combines with J gene TRBJ2-2; D might be TRBD1 (6 bases). Trimming removed 9 bases at V and 0 bases at J, with 14 bases between. This CDR3 is built from 15 residues. CDR1 MDHEN and CDR2 SYDVKM come from the germline V gene.

The chain combines TRBV2 with TRBJ1-1; D not certain. The germline V gene encodes CDR1 SNHLY and CDR2 FYNNEI. The CDR3 spans 15 residues. Trimming took 2 bases from V and 8 from J, leaving 18 bases between them. This chain's CDR3 is CASSESSGGLYEAFF. The CDR3 bases are TGTGCCAGCAGTGAATCATCTGGCGGCCTTTACGAAGCTTTCTTT.

The chain carries TRBV19 and TRBJ2-1, with TRBD2 matching over 12 bases. Germline V CDR1 and CDR2: LNHDA, SQIVND (reference sequence). Trimming removed 4 bases from V and 8 bases from J; junction bases left unmatched: 6. The CDR3 has 15 residues. In DNA, the CDR3 is TGTGCCAGTAGTACGGGACTAGCGGGTCTTTATGAGCAGTTCTTC. Its translation is CASSTGLAGLYEQFF.

This clone has only a few counts. The chain employs TRBV25-1 and TRBJ1-1; D uncertain. Germline CDR1 and CDR2: MGHDK and SYGVNS. V dropped 1 base and J dropped 4 bases, with 7 bases sitting between them. The CDR3 loop spans 13 amino acids. In nucleotides, the CDR3 is TGTGCCAGCAGTGAATCGAGGGTCACTGAAGCTTTCTTT. Its translation: CASSESRVTEAFF.

The chain is built from TRBV7-6 and TRBJ2-7, with D possibly being TRBD2 (6 bases). The V gene's germline CDR1 is SGHVS and CDR2 FNYEAQ. This CDR3 is built from 16 residues. V lost 0 bases to trimming and J lost 0 bases, with 12 bases between them. The CDR3 DNA reads TGTGCCAGCAGCTTAGCGATAGCGGACTACTCCTACGAGCAGTACTTC. Its translation: CASSLAIADYSYEQYF. The complete variable domain, with remaining parts taken from reference TRBV7-6 and TRBJ2-7, reads GAGVSQSPRYKVTKRGQDVALRCDPISGHVSLYWYRQALGQGPEFLTYFNYEAQQDKSGLPNDRFSAERPEGSISTLTIQRTEQRDSAMYRCASSLAIADYSYEQYFGPGTRLTVT.

This chain connects TRBV30 to TRBJ1-1; TRBD1 matches at 9 bases. This CDR3 region has 14 residues. Per germline, CDR1 GTSNPN and CDR2 SVGIG (reference sequence). V shed 4 bases, J shed 4 bases, and the junction held 7 bases outside the gene matches. CDR3 bases: TGTGCCTGGACCAGAGGGACAGGGCCCACTGAAGCTTTCTTT. Translating it yields CAWTRGTGPTEAFF.

Comments on this clone: Other DNA variants within this sample encode the same CDR3. V and J are TRBV18 and TRBJ2-7; the D is unclear. This CDR3 contains 14 residues. The germline V and J ends were trimmed by 0 bases and 2 bases, with 8 bases remaining between them. Germline-derived CDR1 and CDR2 are KGHSH and LQKENI. DNA of the CDR3: TGTGCCAGCTCACCACCCGGTCTAACCTACGAGCAGTACTTC. Protein: CASSPPGLTYEQYF.

The chain couples TRBV6-6 to TRBJ2-5; possibly TRBD2 for D (6 bases). Trimming removed 0 bases from V and 2 bases from J, with 7 bases in between. Germline V gene lookup returns CDR1 MNHNY and CDR2 SVGAGI (reference sequence). CDR3 length: 14 residues. CDR3 in amino acids: CASSYSGGQETQYF. The CDR3, as DNA: TGTGCCAGCAGTTACTCGGGAGGACAAGAGACCCAGTACTTC.

This chain connects TRBV29-1 to TRBJ1-1; TRBD1 is a possible D gene (5 bases). The CDR3 runs to 14 residues. Looked up from germline, CDR1 is SQVTM and CDR2 is ANQGSEA. Between the trimmed V and J ends, which lost 0 bases and 6 bases, there was a span of 14 bases. The CDR3 sequence is CSVEDAHRGPEAFF. In DNA form, the CDR3 reads TGCAGCGTTGAAGATGCGCACCGGGGACCTGAAGCTTTCTTT.

The genes are TRBV18 and TRBJ2-1, with 9 bases that match TRBD1. Germline V gives CDR1 KGHSH, CDR2 LQKENI. The CDR3 is made up of 15 amino acids. With V trimmed by 6 bases and J by 2 bases, 5 bases remained unmatched. For the CDR3, the DNA is TGTGCCAGCTCCTCAGGGACAGGGCCCTACAATGAGCAGTTCTTC. Translated, it gives CASSSGTGPYNEQFF.

The chain combines TRBV13 with TRBJ1-3; the D is unclear. This CDR3 is 14 amino acids long. Trimming took 6 bases from V and 3 from J, leaving 12 bases between them. Germline V lookup: CDR1 PRHDT, CDR2 FYEKMQ (reference sequence). The CDR3 is CASRSRTYGNTIYF. CDR3 DNA: TGTGCCAGCAGATCAAGGACGTATGGAAACACCATATATTTT.

The rearrangement links TRBV7-9 to TRBJ1-1; D is unclear. The V end was cut by 5 bases, the J end by 9 bases, with 16 bases between. The V gene's germline CDR1 is SEHNR and CDR2 FQNEAQ (reference sequence). The CDR3 totals 13 residues. Here the CDR3 DNA reads TGTGCCAGCAGCCAGCAGGCGGAGAAAAAAGCTTTCTTT. This encodes CASSQQAEKKAFF.

J is TRBJ2-3 and V is TRBV7-8; no clear D. CDR1 SGHVS and CDR2 FQNEAQ come from the germline V gene. Trimming cost V 4 bases and J 6 bases, with 23 bases left between them. The CDR3 runs to 17 residues. The DNA of the CDR3 is TGTGCCAGCAGCTCCCTTAGGGCAGCCAACCAATTGGATACGCAGTATTTT. The encoded protein is CASSSLRAANQLDTQYF.

The V gene is TRBV7-9, the J gene TRBJ2-1; 7 nucleotides match TRBD2. This CDR3 has 10 residues. V trimming: 10 bases; J trimming: 10 bases; junction bases outside the gene matches: 4. Germline V gene lookup returns CDR1 SEHNR and CDR2 FQNEAQ (reference sequence). This chain's CDR3 is CANGRAEQFF. In DNA, the CDR3 is TGTGCCAATGGGAGGGCAGAGCAGTTCTTC.